Listed below are T cell receptor beta chains from one sample, sequenced in a study of CD8+CD57+ T cells in acquired aplastic anemia. TCRdb ran MiXCR on the reads and lists one entry per CDR3 protein. The sample has hundreds of thousands of distinct CDR3 sequences, approximately 57% seen once. Material for sequencing was sorted CD4+, CD8+, or CD8+CD57+ T cells (not recorded which) from PBMCs. These TCRs come from a human donor with aplastic anemia. The CDR3 runs from the conserved cysteine through the conserved F or W. A D gene is named only where the DNA matches it firmly. Only some rows state a clone size, as once, few, many or a class for expanded clones.

clone size	V gene	J gene	D gene	CDR3 protein	CDR3 DNA
-	TRBV19	TRBJ2-3	-	CASSIHLSSDTQYF	TGTGCCAGTAGTATCCACTTGAGCTCAGATACGCAGTATTTT
many	TRBV19	TRBJ1-1	-	CASSIQGNTEAFF	TGTGCCAGTAGTATCCAAGGGAACACTGAAGCTTTCTTT
-	TRBV20-1	TRBJ2-7	-	CSARDRGGYYEQYF	TGCAGTGCTAGAGATCGTGGAGGCTACTACGAGCAGTACTTC
-	TRBV24-1	TRBJ1-1	TRBD1	CATRPGQGARGDTEAFF	TGTGCCACCAGGCCGGGACAGGGGGCGCGGGGGGACACTGAAGCTTTCTTT
-	TRBV7-9	TRBJ2-2	TRBD1	CASSPRDRGTGELFF	TGTGCCAGCAGCCCTCGGGACAGGGGCACCGGGGAGCTGTTTTTT
few	TRBV5-8	TRBJ2-5	TRBD1	CASSLGDRGRETQYF	TGTGCCAGCAGCTTGGGGGACAGGGGCCGGGAGACCCAGTACTTC
-	TRBV6-1	TRBJ1-1	TRBD1	CASSGGQPNTEAFF	TGTGCCAGCAGTGGGGGACAGCCGAACACTGAAGCTTTCTTT
-	TRBV7-3	TRBJ2-7	-	CASSLGAGPSYEQYF	TGTGCCAGCAGCTTAGGAGCGGGCCCCTCCTACGAGCAGTACTTC
-	TRBV29-1	TRBJ2-7	TRBD2	CSVRAGGVYEQYF	TGCAGCGTACGGGCGGGAGGGGTGTACGAGCAGTACTTC
few	TRBV15	TRBJ1-1	-	CATSRDWNTEAFF	TGTGCCACCAGCAGAGATTGGAACACTGAAGCTTTCTTT
many	TRBV7-2	TRBJ2-1	TRBD2	CASSLGGRNEQFF	TGTGCCAGCAGCTTAGGCGGGAGAAATGAGCAGTTCTTC
-	TRBV7-2	TRBJ2-1	-	CASASSYNEQFF	TGTGCCAGCGCGAGCTCCTACAATGAGCAGTTCTTC
few	TRBV12-3/TRBV12-4	TRBJ1-3	TRBD1	CASSLLWTGMMDTIYF	TGTGCCAGCAGTTTGCTCTGGACAGGGATGATGGACACCATATATTTT
once	TRBV10-2	TRBJ2-2	-	CASRKVGAGELFF	TGTGCCAGCAGGAAGGTGGGGGCCGGGGAGCTGTTTTTT
few	TRBV3-1	TRBJ2-5	TRBD1	CASSQPGQTQETQYF	TGTGCCAGCAGCCAACCGGGACAGACCCAAGAGACCCAGTACTTC
-	TRBV13	TRBJ2-1	TRBD2	CASLWLAGANEQFF	TGTGCCAGCTTATGGCTAGCGGGGGCAAATGAGCAGTTCTTC
many	TRBV7-3	TRBJ2-5	-	CASSLTSDQETQYF	TGTGCCAGCAGCTTAACTAGCGACCAAGAGACCCAGTACTTC
-	TRBV7-8	TRBJ2-5	-	CASRPGLFQETQYF	TGTGCCAGCAGGCCCGGACTTTTCCAAGAGACCCAGTACTTC
once	TRBV24-1	TRBJ2-7	TRBD1	CATSDRTGEAYEQYF	TGTGCCACCAGTGATCGGACAGGGGAGGCCTACGAGCAGTACTTC
few	TRBV5-5	TRBJ1-1	-	CASTPVGRPTEAFF	TGTGCCAGCACTCCGGTCGGGAGGCCCACTGAAGCTTTTTTT
-	TRBV2	TRBJ1-1	-	CASREMGVDDLTFF	TGTGCCAGCAGAGAAATGGGGGTAGACGACTTAACCTTCTTT
-	TRBV5-1	TRBJ2-5	-	CASSLTYSFRETQYF	TGCGCCAGCAGCTTGACTTACAGCTTTAGGGAGACCCAGTACTTC
-	TRBV5-1	TRBJ2-7	-	CASSLVSGGAAKQYF	TGCGCCAGCAGCTTGGTGTCCGGGGGCGCCGCGAAGCAGTACTTC
many	TRBV11-1	TRBJ2-1	-	CASREGQSSYNEQFF	TGTGCCAGCAGGGAAGGACAGAGCTCCTACAATGAGCAGTTCTTC
once	TRBV2	TRBJ2-7	TRBD2	CASSERLAGAYEQYF	TGTGCCAGCAGTGAACGACTAGCGGGAGCCTACGAGCAGTACTTC
-	TRBV20-1	TRBJ1-2	TRBD1	CSAKPGQFHNYGYTF	TGCAGTGCTAAACCGGGACAGTTCCATAACTATGGCTACACCTTC
many	TRBV10-3	TRBJ2-1	-	CAIRNTGSSYNEQFF	TGTGCCATCAGAAACACAGGGAGCTCCTACAATGAGCAGTTCTTC
-	TRBV10-3	TRBJ2-7	TRBD2	CAISETGLAGDYEQYF	TGTGCCATCAGTGAAACGGGACTAGCGGGAGACTACGAGCAGTACTTC
-	TRBV6-5	TRBJ1-1	TRBD1	CASSRGTGGSLTPFF	TGTGCCAGCAGTCGAGGGACAGGGGGTAGCTTGACTCCTTTCTTT
-	TRBV5-1	TRBJ1-1	-	CASSLAEGGLRTEAFF	TGCGCCAGCAGCTTGGCCGAAGGGGGACTAAGGACTGAAGCTTTCTTT
-	TRBV10-3	TRBJ1-2	-	CAISSARRTSGNYGYTF	TGTGCCATCAGCAGTGCTAGGAGGACATCAGGGAACTATGGCTACACCTTC
-	TRBV20-1	TRBJ2-5	TRBD2	CSAPTSGGRRETQYF	TGCAGTGCCCCGACTAGCGGGGGAAGACGGGAGACCCAGTACTTC
-	TRBV7-2	TRBJ1-1	-	CASSLALMNTEAFF	TGTGCCAGCAGCTTAGCACTTATGAACACTGAAGCTTTCTTT
many	TRBV3-1	TRBJ2-2	TRBD2	CASSRTGGLGELFF	TGTGCCAGCAGTAGGACGGGGGGGCTCGGGGAGCTGTTTTTT
-	TRBV10-3	TRBJ2-2	TRBD1	CAISESWGQATGELFF	TGTGCCATCAGTGAGTCTTGGGGACAGGCAACCGGGGAGCTGTTTTTT
many	TRBV5-1	TRBJ2-7	TRBD2	CASSLGASGSYEQYF	TGCGCCAGCAGCTTGGGTGCTAGCGGGAGTTACGAGCAGTACTTC
-	TRBV2	TRBJ2-5	TRBD2	CASSERWSGSGETQYF	TGTGCCAGCAGTGAAAGGTGGAGCGGGAGTGGGGAGACCCAGTACTTC
many	TRBV18	TRBJ2-1	-	CASSLRQPNNEQFF	TGTGCCAGCTCACTTCGACAGCCCAACAATGAGCAGTTCTTC